This T cell receptor (beta chain) was documented in a study of cytomegalovirus exposure and HLA in healthy donors. Regarding this clone: Antigen specificity is unknown.

Whole-study results and caveats: In a later analysis, several top co-occurrence clusters appeared linked to parvovirus B19, influenza, CMV and Epstein-Barr virus.

Primers: 60 Vbeta forward and 13 Jbeta reverse. TCRdb's copy holds only in-frame clones and misses some; the assay was immunoSEQ multiplex PCR. The sample lists approximately 150,000 clones, about 74% occurring once. Germline CDR1 and CDR2: LGHNA and YSLEER. V was pared by 0 bases and J by 4 bases, with 16 bases between. This CDR3 is built from 17 residues. Sequenced input: PBMCs. The chain is built from TRBV4-3 and TRBJ1-3; weak D call: TRBD1 (6 bases). The receptor comes from a male donor in good health and CMV-seronegative. The CDR3 nucleotides read TGCGCCAGCAGCCAAGAGCCACGCGCAACAGGGGGAAACACCATATATTTT. Translation gives CASSQEPRATGGNTIYF.